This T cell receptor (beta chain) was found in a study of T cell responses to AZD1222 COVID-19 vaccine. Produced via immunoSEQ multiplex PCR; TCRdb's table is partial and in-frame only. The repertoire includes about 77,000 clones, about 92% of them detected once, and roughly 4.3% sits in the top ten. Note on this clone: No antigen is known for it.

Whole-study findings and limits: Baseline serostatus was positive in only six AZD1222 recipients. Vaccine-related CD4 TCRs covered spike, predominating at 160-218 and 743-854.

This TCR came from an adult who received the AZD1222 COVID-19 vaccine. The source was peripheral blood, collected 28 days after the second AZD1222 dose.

The CDR3 loop is CASSSRGSSGYTF. The CDR3 nucleotides read TGTGCCAGCAGTTCACGGGGATCGAGTGGCTACACCTTC. The V gene is TRBV12-3 or TRBV12-4, the J gene TRBJ1-2; D gene uncertain. V was pared by 4 bases and J by 7 bases, with 13 bases between. This CDR3 has 13 residues.